Shown below are 2 T cell receptor beta chains from a single sample sequenced in a study of vaccination effects on CD4 cells after COVID-19. Ahead of sequencing, the ViraFEST assay grew antigen-specific CD4+ T cells using viral peptide pools. Once cultured for nine to ten days, the cells underwent separation to obtain CD4+ T cells. Vaccine recipients had no previous SARS-CoV-2 infection; their nucleocapsid antibodies were negative. TCRdb's table, derived via immunoSEQ multiplex PCR, lists solely in-frame clones and lacks some. The data show tens of thousands of clones, with 65% to 85% seen just once and around 3.2% held by the top ten. Their antigens are not known. The sample here was CD4+ T cells from PBMCs cultured with HCoV-NL63 spike peptides, taken before COVID-19 vaccination. Every receptor here comes from a human donor who received a COVID-19 vaccine.

The chain is built from TRBV24-1 and TRBJ2-2; possible D gene TRBD1, 7 bases. V was clipped by 4 bases and J by 4 bases, with 18 bases between them. Germline assignment: CDR1 KGHDR and CDR2 SFDVKD. CDR3 length: 17 amino acids. This CDR3 is CATSDRTRQGGTGELFF. In nucleotides, the CDR3 is TGTGCCACCAGTGACCGCACCCGACAGGGAGGCACCGGGGAGCTGTTTTTT.

The J gene is TRBJ1-5, the V gene TRBV19, with D perhaps TRBD1 (6 bases). The CDR3 spans 13 residues. The germline V gene has CDR1 LNHDA and CDR2 SQIVND (reference sequence). Deletions cut 5 bases from V and 5 bases from J, with 10 bases between. The CDR3 here is CASSRQADQPQHF. CDR3 in DNA: TGTGCCAGTAGTCGACAGGCCGATCAGCCCCAGCATTTT. Variable domain in full (rest from reference TRBV19 and TRBJ1-5): DGGITQSPKYLFRKEGQNVTLSCEQNLNHDAMYWYRQDPGQGLRLIYYSQIVNDFQKGDIAEGYSVSREKKESFPLTVTSAQKNPTAFYLCASSRQADQPQHFGDGTRLSIL.